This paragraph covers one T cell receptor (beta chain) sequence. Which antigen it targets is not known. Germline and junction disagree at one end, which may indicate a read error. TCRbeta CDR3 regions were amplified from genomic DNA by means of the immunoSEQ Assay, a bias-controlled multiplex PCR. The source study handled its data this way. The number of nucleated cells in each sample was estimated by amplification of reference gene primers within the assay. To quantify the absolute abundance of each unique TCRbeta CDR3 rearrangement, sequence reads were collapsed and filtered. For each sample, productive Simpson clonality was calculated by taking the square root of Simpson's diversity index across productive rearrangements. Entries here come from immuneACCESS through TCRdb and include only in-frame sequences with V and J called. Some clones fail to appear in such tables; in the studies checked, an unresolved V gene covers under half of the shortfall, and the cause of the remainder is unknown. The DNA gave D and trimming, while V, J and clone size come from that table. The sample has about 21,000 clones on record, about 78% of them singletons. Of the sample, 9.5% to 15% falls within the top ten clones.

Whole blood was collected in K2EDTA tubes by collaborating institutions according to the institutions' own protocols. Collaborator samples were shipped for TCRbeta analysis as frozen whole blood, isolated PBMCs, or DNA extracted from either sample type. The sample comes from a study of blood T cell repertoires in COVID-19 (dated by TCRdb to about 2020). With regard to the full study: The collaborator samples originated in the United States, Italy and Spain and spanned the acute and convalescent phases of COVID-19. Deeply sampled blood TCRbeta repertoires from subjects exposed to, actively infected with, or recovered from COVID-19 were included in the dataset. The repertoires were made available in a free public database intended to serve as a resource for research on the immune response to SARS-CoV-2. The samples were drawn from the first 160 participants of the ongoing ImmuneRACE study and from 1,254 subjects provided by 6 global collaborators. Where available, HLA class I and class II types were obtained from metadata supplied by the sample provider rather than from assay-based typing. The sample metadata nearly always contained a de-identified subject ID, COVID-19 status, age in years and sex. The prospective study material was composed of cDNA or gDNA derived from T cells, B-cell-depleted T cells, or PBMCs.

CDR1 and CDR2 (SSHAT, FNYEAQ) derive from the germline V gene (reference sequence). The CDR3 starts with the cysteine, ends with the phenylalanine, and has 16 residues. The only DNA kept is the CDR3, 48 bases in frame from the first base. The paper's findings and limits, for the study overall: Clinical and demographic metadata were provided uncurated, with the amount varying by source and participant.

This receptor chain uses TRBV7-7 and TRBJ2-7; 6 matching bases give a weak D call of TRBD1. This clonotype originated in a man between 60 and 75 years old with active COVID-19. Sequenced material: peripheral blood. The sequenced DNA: TGTGCTAGCAGCCCGAGTTTAGGGGGTTCGACAGGCGAGCAGTACTTC. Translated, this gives CASSPSLGGSTGEQYF. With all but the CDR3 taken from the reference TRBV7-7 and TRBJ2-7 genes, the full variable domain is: GAGVSQSPRYKVTKRGQDVTLRCDPISSHATLYWYQQALGQGPEFLTYFNYEAQPDKSGLPSDRFSAERPEGSISTLTIQRTEQRDSAMYRCASSPSLGGSTGEQYFGPGTRLTVT.